This is a list of T cell receptor beta chains from one sample in a study of T cells in Graves' hyperthyroidism and ophthalmopathy. TCRdb processed the multiplex PCR reads anew with MiXCR; each CDR3 protein has one entry. Among about 360,000 distinct CDR3 sequences listed, roughly 13% were seen once. The sequenced sample consisted of blood. Receptors originate from a woman younger than 35 with Graves' hyperthyroidism. The CDR3 runs from the conserved cysteine through the conserved F or W. D genes are given only for firm matches. The listing skips clone size in some rows; elsewhere it reads once, few, many or a size class.

D gene: -; V gene: TRBV20-1; clone size: many; J gene: TRBJ1-5; CDR3 DNA: TGCAGTGCTAGAGACGGGGGGCTCCACAATCAGCCCCAGCATTTT; CDR3 protein: CSARDGGLHNQPQHF
D gene: -; V gene: TRBV10-2; clone size: many; J gene: TRBJ1-5; CDR3 DNA: TGCGCCAGCAGTGACCCGGGGAATCAGCCCCAGCATTTT; CDR3 protein: CASSDPGNQPQHF
D gene: -; V gene: TRBV18; clone size: many; J gene: TRBJ2-1; CDR3 DNA: TGTGCCAGCTCACCACCGAATACTAGGAGCAATGAGCAGTTCTTC; CDR3 protein: CASSPPNTRSNEQFF
D gene: -; V gene: TRBV2; clone size: many; J gene: TRBJ1-4; CDR3 DNA: TGTGCCAGCAGTGGGGCAGGGCCAACTAATGAAAAACTGTTTTTT; CDR3 protein: CASSGAGPTNEKLFF
D gene: TRBD2; V gene: TRBV11-2; clone size: many; J gene: TRBJ2-1; CDR3 DNA: TGTGCCAGCAGCGGCCGAGGCGGGAGGTACAATGAGCAGTTCTTC; CDR3 protein: CASSGRGGRYNEQFF
D gene: TRBD2; V gene: TRBV20-1; clone size: many; J gene: TRBJ2-3; CDR3 DNA: TGCAGTGCCCTAGCGGATAGCACAGATACGCAGTATTTT; CDR3 protein: CSALADSTDTQYF
D gene: -; V gene: TRBV4-2; clone size: few; J gene: TRBJ2-1; CDR3 DNA: TGTGCCAGCAGCCAAGATATGGGGGGGGCCTTTGAGCAGTTCTTC; CDR3 protein: CASSQDMGGAFEQFF
D gene: -; V gene: TRBV20-1; clone size: many; J gene: TRBJ1-5; CDR3 DNA: TGCAGTGCTACCTCGGGGGAGCGGGTCGGTCAGCCCCAGCATTTT; CDR3 protein: CSATSGERVGQPQHF
D gene: -; V gene: TRBV19; clone size: few; J gene: TRBJ2-1; CDR3 DNA: TGTGCCAGTAGTACAACCTGGAGTATCAATGAGCAGTTCTTC; CDR3 protein: CASSTTWSINEQFF
D gene: TRBD1; V gene: TRBV27; clone size: many; J gene: TRBJ1-2; CDR3 DNA: TGTGCCAGCAGTTCCCTGGGACAGAAGAAGGCCTATGGCTACACCTTC; CDR3 protein: CASSSLGQKKAYGYTF
D gene: -; V gene: TRBV20-1; clone size: many; J gene: TRBJ2-2; CDR3 DNA: TGCAGCCCGGGGCGGGCGAACACCGGGGAGCTGTTTTTT; CDR3 protein: CSPGRANTGELFF
D gene: TRBD1; V gene: TRBV7-2; clone size: -; J gene: TRBJ2-5; CDR3 DNA: TGTGCCAGCAGCTCAGGGACAGGGGAGACCCAGTACTTC; CDR3 protein: CASSSGTGETQYF
D gene: -; V gene: TRBV12-3/TRBV12-4; clone size: many; J gene: TRBJ2-3; CDR3 DNA: TGTGCCAGCAGTTTGTGGGGCACAGATACGCAGTATTTT; CDR3 protein: CASSLWGTDTQYF
D gene: -; V gene: TRBV7-7; clone size: many; J gene: TRBJ2-5; CDR3 DNA: TGTGCTAGCAGCTTAACGGCTAGTCTTCGGGAGACCCAGTACTTC; CDR3 protein: CASSLTASLRETQYF
D gene: -; V gene: TRBV11-1; clone size: many; J gene: TRBJ2-1; CDR3 DNA: TGTGCCAGCAGCCAAGGTGACTCTATCCGTAATGAGCAGTTCTTC; CDR3 protein: CASSQGDSIRNEQFF
D gene: TRBD2; V gene: TRBV11-3; clone size: many; J gene: TRBJ2-1; CDR3 DNA: TGTGCCAGCAGCTTCTCAGCGGGAGGGGGCGATGAGCAGTTCTTC; CDR3 protein: CASSFSAGGGDEQFF
D gene: -; V gene: TRBV11-3; clone size: many; J gene: TRBJ2-5; CDR3 DNA: TGTGCCAGCAGCCTATTTAGTGGGGAGACCCAGTACTTC; CDR3 protein: CASSLFSGETQYF
D gene: -; V gene: TRBV7-2; clone size: many; J gene: TRBJ2-2; CDR3 DNA: TGTGCCAGCAGCTTAGTGGGGGGCGGGAGCGGGACCGGGGAGCTGTTTTTT; CDR3 protein: CASSLVGGGSGTGELFF
D gene: -; V gene: TRBV15; clone size: -; J gene: TRBJ1-4; CDR3 DNA: -; CDR3 protein: CATSRGVGQGLMKNCFF
D gene: -; V gene: TRBV7-9; clone size: many; J gene: TRBJ2-7; CDR3 DNA: TGTGCCAGCAGCTTAGGGACAGTGGTCTACGAGCAGTACTTC; CDR3 protein: CASSLGTVVYEQYF
D gene: -; V gene: TRBV6-2/TRBV6-3; clone size: many; J gene: TRBJ2-7; CDR3 DNA: TGTGCCAGCAGTTACGCATGGGAAAGCTCCTACGAGCAGTACTTC; CDR3 protein: CASSYAWESSYEQYF
D gene: TRBD1; V gene: TRBV6-1; clone size: many; J gene: TRBJ2-4; CDR3 DNA: TGTGCCAGCAGCTCTGGGACAGGGGCCGGTCCTCAGTACTTC; CDR3 protein: CASSSGTGAGPQYF
D gene: TRBD2; V gene: TRBV28; clone size: many; J gene: TRBJ2-7; CDR3 DNA: TGTGCCAGCAGTCGGGGGGGGGGTGGTAACTACGAGCAGTACTTC; CDR3 protein: CASSRGGGGNYEQYF
D gene: -; V gene: TRBV29-1; clone size: many; J gene: TRBJ2-3; CDR3 DNA: TGCAGCGTTGAAGATTGGAGAGGCACAGATACGCAGTATTTT; CDR3 protein: CSVEDWRGTDTQYF
D gene: -; V gene: TRBV6-1; clone size: many; J gene: TRBJ1-6; CDR3 DNA: TGTGCCAGCAGTTCGAAGCCCTTTTATAATTCACCCCTCCACTTT; CDR3 protein: CASSSKPFYNSPLHF
D gene: -; V gene: TRBV11-2; clone size: -; J gene: TRBJ2-2; CDR3 DNA: TGTGCCAGCAGCTTAGGAGGGGCCAGGGGAACCGGGGAGCTGTTTTTT; CDR3 protein: CASSLGGARGTGELFF
D gene: -; V gene: TRBV29-1; clone size: many; J gene: TRBJ1-1; CDR3 DNA: TGCAGCGTGGGACCAGGGTACACTGAAGCTTTCTTT; CDR3 protein: CSVGPGYTEAFF
D gene: TRBD2; V gene: TRBV6-2/TRBV6-3; clone size: -; J gene: TRBJ2-5; CDR3 DNA: TGTGCCAGCATCCCCGGGACTAGCGGGGGTCAGGAGACCCAGTACTTC; CDR3 protein: CASIPGTSGGQETQYF
D gene: -; V gene: TRBV29-1; clone size: many; J gene: TRBJ2-5; CDR3 DNA: TGCAGCGTAGCCGGGACTGATCAAGAGACCCAGTACTTC; CDR3 protein: CSVAGTDQETQYF
D gene: -; V gene: TRBV27; clone size: many; J gene: TRBJ1-1; CDR3 DNA: TGTGCCAGCAGTGGGGCTTACACTGAAGCTTTCTTT; CDR3 protein: CASSGAYTEAFF
D gene: TRBD1; V gene: TRBV7-3; clone size: few; J gene: TRBJ2-1; CDR3 DNA: TGTGCCAGCAGCCCAACAGGGGGCATAGATGAGCAGTTCTTC; CDR3 protein: CASSPTGGIDEQFF
D gene: TRBD2; V gene: TRBV20-1; clone size: -; J gene: TRBJ2-2; CDR3 DNA: TGCAGTGCGCCCTGGACTAGTACCGGGGAGCTGTTTTTT; CDR3 protein: CSAPWTSTGELFF
D gene: -; V gene: TRBV6-2/TRBV6-3; clone size: -; J gene: TRBJ1-1; CDR3 DNA: TGTGCCAGCAGCATACTCATGGGAGGGACTGAAGCTTTCTTT; CDR3 protein: CASSILMGGTEAFF
D gene: -; V gene: TRBV30; clone size: many; J gene: TRBJ1-2; CDR3 DNA: TGTGCCTGGAGTAACTTATTTGGCTACACCTTC; CDR3 protein: CAWSNLFGYTF
D gene: TRBD2; V gene: TRBV7-2; clone size: -; J gene: TRBJ2-7; CDR3 DNA: TGTGCCAGCACACCTTCTAGCGGAAGCTCCTACGAGCAGTACTTC; CDR3 protein: CASTPSSGSSYEQYF
D gene: TRBD2; V gene: TRBV11-2; clone size: many; J gene: TRBJ2-2; CDR3 DNA: TGTGCCAGCAGCTTAGAGTTTAGCGGGAGCGCCACCGGGGAGCTGTTTTTT; CDR3 protein: CASSLEFSGSATGELFF
D gene: -; V gene: TRBV28; clone size: many; J gene: TRBJ2-7; CDR3 DNA: TGTGCCAGCAGTTCATCACCTACCGGCGAGCAGTACTTC; CDR3 protein: CASSSSPTGEQYF
D gene: -; V gene: TRBV10-3; clone size: many; J gene: TRBJ1-5; CDR3 DNA: TGTGCCATCAGTGAGAATACCCTTAGCAATCAGCCCCAGCATTTT; CDR3 protein: CAISENTLSNQPQHF
D gene: TRBD2; V gene: TRBV19; clone size: many; J gene: TRBJ2-7; CDR3 DNA: TGTGCCAGTAGTACGGCTAGCGGGCCCTACGAGCAGTACTTC; CDR3 protein: CASSTASGPYEQYF
D gene: -; V gene: TRBV19; clone size: -; J gene: TRBJ2-1; CDR3 DNA: TGTGCCAGTGGCGGGACAGCGTACAATGAGCAGTTCTTC; CDR3 protein: CASGGTAYNEQFF
D gene: -; V gene: TRBV27; clone size: many; J gene: TRBJ2-1; CDR3 DNA: TGTGCCAGCAGTTTATCCGGCGGTCCCGCATACAATGAGCAGTTCTTC; CDR3 protein: CASSLSGGPAYNEQFF
D gene: -; V gene: TRBV20-1; clone size: many; J gene: TRBJ1-1; CDR3 DNA: TGCAGTGCTAGAGGGCGGCTAGATTTGAACACTGAAGCTTTCTTT; CDR3 protein: CSARGRLDLNTEAFF
D gene: -; V gene: TRBV19; clone size: -; J gene: TRBJ2-1; CDR3 DNA: TGTGCCAGTAGTTCCTTGGCAAACAATGAGCAGTTCTTC; CDR3 protein: CASSSLANNEQFF
D gene: -; V gene: TRBV3-1; clone size: many; J gene: TRBJ1-6; CDR3 DNA: TGTGCCAGCAGCCAAGATTACGAGGTCCACTTT; CDR3 protein: CASSQDYEVHF
D gene: -; V gene: TRBV20-1; clone size: -; J gene: TRBJ2-5; CDR3 DNA: TGCAGTGCTAGGGGCACTAGCACGGAGACCCAGTACTTC; CDR3 protein: CSARGTSTETQYF
D gene: -; V gene: TRBV10-3; clone size: many; J gene: TRBJ2-1; CDR3 DNA: TGTGCCATCAGTGAGCAGTTCGAGCAGTTCTTC; CDR3 protein: CAISEQFEQFF
D gene: -; V gene: TRBV5-6; clone size: -; J gene: TRBJ2-7; CDR3 DNA: TGTGCCAGCAGCTGGGACGGTTACGAGCAGTACTTC; CDR3 protein: CASSWDGYEQYF
D gene: TRBD2; V gene: TRBV9; clone size: few; J gene: TRBJ2-1; CDR3 DNA: TGTGCCAGCAGCGTCGGGAGGGACTACAATGAGCAGTTCTTC; CDR3 protein: CASSVGRDYNEQFF
D gene: -; V gene: TRBV11-2; clone size: many; J gene: TRBJ2-3; CDR3 DNA: TGTGCCAGCAGCTTAGTGGGGGGCACAGATACGCAGTATTTT; CDR3 protein: CASSLVGGTDTQYF
D gene: -; V gene: TRBV4-2; clone size: -; J gene: TRBJ1-1; CDR3 DNA: TGTGCCAGCAGCCAAGATAAATTGAGACAGGTCAACACTGAAGCTTTCTTT; CDR3 protein: CASSQDKLRQVNTEAFF
D gene: -; V gene: TRBV9; clone size: -; J gene: TRBJ2-7; CDR3 DNA: TGTGCCAGCAGCGAAGAGGGGTCTCGCTCCTACGAGCAGTACTTC; CDR3 protein: CASSEEGSRSYEQYF
D gene: -; V gene: TRBV7-9; clone size: many; J gene: TRBJ1-2; CDR3 DNA: TGTGCCAGCAGCCGTAGCGGGGGGCGAGCTAACTATGGCTACACCTTC; CDR3 protein: CASSRSGGRANYGYTF
D gene: -; V gene: TRBV20-1; clone size: -; J gene: TRBJ2-1; CDR3 DNA: TGCAGTGCTAGAGCACCCAGGGGAGGCTCCTACAATGAGCAGTTCTTC; CDR3 protein: CSARAPRGGSYNEQFF
D gene: TRBD1; V gene: TRBV29-1; clone size: many; J gene: TRBJ1-1; CDR3 DNA: TGCAGCGGCGCACGGGACAGGGGCATGAACACTGAAGCTTTCTTT; CDR3 protein: CSGARDRGMNTEAFF
D gene: -; V gene: TRBV10-3; clone size: few; J gene: TRBJ2-7; CDR3 DNA: TGTGCCACCACAGTGGGGGCAAACGAGGAGCAGTACTTC; CDR3 protein: CATTVGANEEQYF
D gene: TRBD1; V gene: TRBV28; clone size: many; J gene: TRBJ2-5; CDR3 DNA: TGTGCCAGCAGTTTACCAACAGGGGGAAAAGAGACCCAGTACTTC; CDR3 protein: CASSLPTGGKETQYF
D gene: -; V gene: TRBV7-8; clone size: few; J gene: TRBJ2-2; CDR3 DNA: TGTGCCAGCAGCCAGGGACCCGACAGTCTGTTTTTT; CDR3 protein: CASSQGPDSLFF
D gene: TRBD2; V gene: TRBV6-2/TRBV6-3; clone size: few; J gene: TRBJ2-1; CDR3 DNA: TGTGCCAGCAGTTCACACGTTAGCGGGGGGATTTATAATGAGCAGTTCTTC; CDR3 protein: CASSSHVSGGIYNEQFF
D gene: -; V gene: TRBV7-9; clone size: many; J gene: TRBJ2-1; CDR3 DNA: TGTGCCAGCAGCTCCTTGTGGGACGGAGCCTCAAATGAGCAGTTCTTC; CDR3 protein: CASSSLWDGASNEQFF
D gene: TRBD1; V gene: TRBV5-1; clone size: many; J gene: TRBJ2-6; CDR3 DNA: TGCGCCAGCAGCCTTTCGACAGGGACTGGGGCCAACGTCCTGACTTTC; CDR3 protein: CASSLSTGTGANVLTF